The present TCR beta chain was sequenced within a study of regulatory T cells in long-lasting Graves disease. Study-level findings and limits: Newly diagnosed Graves' patients had higher TCR diversity than persistent ones.

This clonotype has ten or more counts. Its matching antigen is unknown. CDR3 regions were amplified by Arm-PCR using iRepertoire HTBI primers to build TCR beta libraries. TCRdb itself ran the multiplex PCR reads through MiXCR, one entry per CDR3 protein. The repertoire holds a few hundred thousand distinct CDR3 sequences, approximately 12% seen once, with under 20% in the top ten. Time point in this sample: newly diagnosed GD, antithyroid drugs for less than 3 months. RNA extracted from PBMCs served as the sequencing template. These same records also appear under a second study, on T cells in Graves' hyperthyroidism and ophthalmopathy.

This receptor was obtained from a woman in her late teens or twenties with Graves disease. The sequencing used peripheral blood mononuclear cells (PBMCs), collected at new diagnosis, from a patient treated with antithyroid drugs.

The CDR3 coding sequence is TGTGCCAGCAGTGAAGCGCTCAGGGCAGGACTAGATACGCAGTATTTT. It is translated as CASSEALRAGLDTQYF. The chain recombines TRBV2 with TRBJ2-3; possibly TRBD1 or TRBD2 for D (5 bases each). The CDR3 spans 16 residues. Germline values: CDR1 SNHLY, CDR2 FYNNEI. The germline V and J ends were trimmed by 0 bases and 5 bases, with 15 bases remaining between them.